These T cell receptor beta chains were read from a single sample in a study of cytomegalovirus exposure and HLA in healthy donors. Here immunoSEQ multiplex PCR was the method, and the copy in TCRdb shows in-frame clones only, minus some. Of about 120,000 clones in the sample, roughly 70% are singletons; the top ten hold less than 3.5%. What was sequenced was PBMCs. These receptor sequences come from a woman aged 40 to 50 in good health and CMV-seropositive. Both conserved end residues are part of each CDR3. Each record gives: J gene, clone size, V gene, D gene, CDR3 protein, CDR3 DNA. D genes are given only for firm matches. Not all rows give a size; the values are once, few, many and, for expanded clones, a class.

>TRBJ1-4|NA|TRBV9|TRBD1
CASSPRDRGLVEKLFF
TGTGCCAGCAGCCCCCGGGACAGGGGATTGGTTGAAAAACTGTTTTTT
>TRBJ1-4|few|TRBV6-5|NA
CASSRDTATNEKLFF
TGTGCCAGCAGCCGGGACACTGCAACTAATGAAAAACTGTTTTTT
>TRBJ2-3|NA|TRBV27|TRBD2
CASSLTSGASTDTQYF
TGTGCCAGCAGTTTGACTAGCGGGGCTAGCACAGATACGCAGTATTTT
>TRBJ1-2|NA|TRBV5-4|TRBD1
CASSKMGQDAPNYGYTF
TGTGCCAGCAGCAAAATGGGACAGGACGCCCCTAACTATGGCTACACCTTC
>TRBJ1-1|NA|TRBV19|NA
CASRWGGADTEAFF
TGTGCCAGTAGGTGGGGGGGTGCGGACACTGAAGCTTTCTTT
>TRBJ1-6|NA|TRBV7-2|TRBD1
CASSTGTGLNSPLHF
TGTGCCAGCAGCACGGGGACAGGGTTAAACTCACCCCTCCACTTT
>TRBJ2-3|NA|TRBV4-2|TRBD2
CASSKRREATDTQYF
TGTGCCAGCAGCAAGAGGCGGGAGGCCACAGATACGCAGTATTTT
>TRBJ2-7|NA|TRBV13|TRBD1
CASCLAGTGGSYEQYF
TGTGCCAGCTGCCTAGCGGGGACAGGGGGTTCCTACGAGCAGTACTTC
>TRBJ2-6|NA|TRBV15|NA
CATSTRGSGANVLTF
TGTGCCACCAGCACCAGGGGCTCTGGGGCCAACGTCCTGACTTTC
>TRBJ1-5|NA|TRBV28|NA
CASSSPLSNQPQHF
TGTGCCAGCAGTTCCCCACTGAGCAATCAGCCCCAGCATTTT
>TRBJ2-7|NA|TRBV5-6|NA
CASSLDRDYEQYF
TGTGCCAGCAGCTTGGACAGGGACTACGAGCAGTACTTC
>TRBJ1-5|NA|TRBV2|TRBD1
CASSALEPGQFHQPQHF
TGTGCCAGCAGCGCTCTGGAACCGGGACAGTTTCATCAGCCCCAGCATTTT
>TRBJ2-7|NA|TRBV6-1|NA
CASSAAGRDSNEQYF
TGTGCCAGCAGTGCGGCAGGTCGGGACTCGAACGAGCAGTACTTC
>TRBJ2-7|once|TRBV5-1|TRBD1
CASSTQPDRPATYEQYF
TGCGCCAGCAGCACGCAACCGGACAGGCCAGCCACCTACGAGCAGTACTTC
>TRBJ2-7|NA|TRBV4-3|TRBD2
CASSQDLASGGYEQYF
TGCGCCAGCAGCCAAGATCTGGCTAGCGGGGGGTACGAGCAGTACTTC
>TRBJ2-3|NA|TRBV18|NA
CASSPPGRTYVTQYF
TGTGCCAGCTCACCACCGGGGCGGACCTACGTTACGCAGTATTTT
>TRBJ1-4|few|TRBV14|TRBD1
CASSHGDRGNEKLFF
TGTGCCAGCAGCCATGGGGACAGGGGAAATGAAAAACTGTTTTTT
>TRBJ1-4|once|TRBV7-9|NA
CASSSTDKDIKLFF
TGTGCCAGCAGCTCGACAGATAAGGACATAAAACTGTTTTTT
>TRBJ1-4|NA|TRBV19|TRBD1
CASSIAGGDEKLFF
TGTGCCAGTAGTATCGCAGGGGGCGATGAAAAACTGTTTTTT
>TRBJ1-3|NA|TRBV11-3|NA
CASSLGGLSGNTIYF
TGTGCCAGCAGCTTAGGGGGCCTCTCTGGAAACACCATATATTTT
>TRBJ1-2|NA|TRBV11-2|NA
CASSLAGGSYGYTF
TGTGCCAGCAGCTTAGCCGGGGGATCCTATGGCTACACCTTC
>TRBJ2-7|NA|TRBV27|TRBD1
CASRRDSLSSYEQYF
TGTGCCAGCAGACGGGACAGTCTCAGCTCCTACGAGCAGTACTTC
>TRBJ2-7|NA|TRBV29-1|TRBD1
CSVTLGTGRYEQYF
TGCAGCGTTACCCTCGGGACAGGGAGATACGAGCAGTACTTC
>TRBJ2-2|NA|TRBV7-3|NA
CASSFAGTTGELFF
TGTGCCAGCAGCTTCGCCGGGACTACCGGGGAGCTGTTTTTT